This T cell receptor (beta chain) was found in a study of blood T cell repertoires in COVID-19. Study background: Nucleic acid was either cDNA or gDNA, and it came from T cells, B-cell-depleted T cells, or PBMCs.

The data were produced by immunoSEQ multiplex PCR, yet TCRdb's version contains in-frame clones alone and is incomplete. This sample has 130,000 to 150,000 clones, with 88% found just once. The CDR3 runs 15 residues. V lost 5 bases, J lost 0 bases, and 13 bases lay in between. CDR1 LGHNA and CDR2 YNFKEQ come from the germline V gene. The chain recombines TRBV4-2 with TRBJ1-1, with D perhaps TRBD1 (6 bases). Sequenced: PBMCs or T cells enriched from blood (not recorded which). The sequence was obtained from a woman aged 25 to 39 with acute COVID-19. CDR3 nucleotides: TGTGCCAGCAGCTATACGACAGGAATGAACACTGAAGCTTTCTTT. Translated, it gives CASSYTTGMNTEAFF.